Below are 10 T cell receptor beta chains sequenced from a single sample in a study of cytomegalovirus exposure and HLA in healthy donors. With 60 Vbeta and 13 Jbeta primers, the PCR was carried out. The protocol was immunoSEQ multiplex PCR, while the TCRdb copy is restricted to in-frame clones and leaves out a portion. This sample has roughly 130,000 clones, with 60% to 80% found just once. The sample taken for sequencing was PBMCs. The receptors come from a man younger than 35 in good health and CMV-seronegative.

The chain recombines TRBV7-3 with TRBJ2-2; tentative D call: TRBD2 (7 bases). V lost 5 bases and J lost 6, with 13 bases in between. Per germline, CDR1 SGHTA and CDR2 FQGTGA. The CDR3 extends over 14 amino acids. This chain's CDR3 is CASSLQGGSGELFF. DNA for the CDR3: TGTGCCAGCAGCCTACAGGGAGGGTCCGGGGAGCTGTTTTTT.

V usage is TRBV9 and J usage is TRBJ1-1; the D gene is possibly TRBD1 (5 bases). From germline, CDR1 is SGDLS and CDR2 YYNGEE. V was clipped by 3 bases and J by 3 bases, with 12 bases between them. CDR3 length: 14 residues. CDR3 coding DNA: TGTGCCAGCAGCGGACCCCGGGGGGACACTGAAGCTTTCTTT. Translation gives CASSGPRGDTEAFF.

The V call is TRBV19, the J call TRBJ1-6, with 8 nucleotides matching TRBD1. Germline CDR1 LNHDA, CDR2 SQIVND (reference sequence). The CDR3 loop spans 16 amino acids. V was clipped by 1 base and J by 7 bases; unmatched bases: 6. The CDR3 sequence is CASSIAQGASNSPLHF. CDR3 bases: TGTGCCAGTAGTATAGCCCAGGGGGCTTCAAATTCACCCCTCCACTTT. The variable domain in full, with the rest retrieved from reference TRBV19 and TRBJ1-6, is DGGITQSPKYLFRKEGQNVTLSCEQNLNHDAMYWYRQDPGQGLRLIYYSQIVNDFQKGDIAEGYSVSREKKESFPLTVTSAQKNPTAFYLCASSIAQGASNSPLHFGNGTRLTVT.

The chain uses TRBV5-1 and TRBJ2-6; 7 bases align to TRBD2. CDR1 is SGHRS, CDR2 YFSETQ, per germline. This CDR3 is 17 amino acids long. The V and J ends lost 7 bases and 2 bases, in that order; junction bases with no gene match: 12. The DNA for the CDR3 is TGCGCCAGCCGCTCGGGAGGCGGGGACCCTGGGGCCAACGTCCTGACTTTC. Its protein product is CASRSGGGDPGANVLTF.

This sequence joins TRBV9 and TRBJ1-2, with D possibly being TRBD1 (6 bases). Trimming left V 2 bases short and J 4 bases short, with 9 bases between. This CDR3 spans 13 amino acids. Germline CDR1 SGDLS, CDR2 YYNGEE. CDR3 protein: CASSVGQIYGYTF. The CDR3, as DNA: TGTGCCAGCAGCGTTGGACAGATCTATGGCTACACCTTC.

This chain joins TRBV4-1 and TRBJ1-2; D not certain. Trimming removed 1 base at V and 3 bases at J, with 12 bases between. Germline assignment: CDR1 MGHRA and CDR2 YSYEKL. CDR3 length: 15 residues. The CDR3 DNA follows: TGCGCCAGCAGCCAAGGCGGAGGGTACGACTATGGCTACACCTTC. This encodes CASSQGGGYDYGYTF.

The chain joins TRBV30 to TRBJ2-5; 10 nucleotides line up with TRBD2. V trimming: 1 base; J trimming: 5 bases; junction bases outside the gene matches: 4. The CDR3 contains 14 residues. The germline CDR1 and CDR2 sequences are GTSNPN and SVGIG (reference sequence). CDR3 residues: CAWSERGGEETQYF. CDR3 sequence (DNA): TGTGCCTGGAGTGAGCGGGGGGGAGAGGAGACCCAGTACTTC. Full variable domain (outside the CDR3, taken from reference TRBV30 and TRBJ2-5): SQTIHQWPATLVQPVGSPLSLECTVEGTSNPNLYWYRQAAGRGLQLLFYSVGIGQISSEVPQNLSASRPQDRQFILSSKKLLLSDSGFYLCAWSERGGEETQYFGPGTRLLVL.

CDR3 DNA sequence: TGTGCCAGTAGTATAGGGCTAGGCTCCTACGAGCAGTACTTC. Protein sequence: CASSIGLGSYEQYF. This sequence joins TRBV19 and TRBJ2-7, with unresolved D. Trimming shortened V by 1 base and J by 0 bases, and 7 bases separated the two germline ends. Germline V gene sequence: CDR1 LNHDA, CDR2 SQIVND (reference sequence). The CDR3 consists of 14 residues. The full variable domain, in which reference TRBV19 and TRBJ2-7 provide the parts outside the CDR3, is DGGITQSPKYLFRKEGQNVTLSCEQNLNHDAMYWYRQDPGQGLRLIYYSQIVNDFQKGDIAEGYSVSREKKESFPLTVTSAQKNPTAFYLCASSIGLGSYEQYFGPGTRLTVT.

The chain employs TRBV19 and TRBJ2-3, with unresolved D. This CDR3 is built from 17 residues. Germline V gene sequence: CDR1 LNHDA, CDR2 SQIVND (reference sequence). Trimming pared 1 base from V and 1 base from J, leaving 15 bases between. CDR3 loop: CASSIVRNWARTDTQYF. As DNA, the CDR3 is TGTGCCAGTAGTATAGTAAGAAACTGGGCCCGCACAGATACGCAGTATTTT.

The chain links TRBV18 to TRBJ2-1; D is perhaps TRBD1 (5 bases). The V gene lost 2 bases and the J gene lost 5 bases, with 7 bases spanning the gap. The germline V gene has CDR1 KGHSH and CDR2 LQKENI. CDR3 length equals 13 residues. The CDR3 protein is CASSPRGHNEQFF. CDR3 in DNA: TGTGCCAGCTCACCAAGGGGCCACAATGAGCAGTTCTTC.